This T cell receptor (beta chain) was recorded in a study of cytomegalovirus exposure and HLA in healthy donors. From germline, CDR1 is SGDLS and CDR2 YYNGEE. The CDR3 has 17 residues. Losses at the gene ends were 0 bases for V and 2 bases for J; bases not matched to a gene: 6. Amplification used 60 Vbeta primers and 13 Jbeta primers. The method was immunoSEQ multiplex PCR; TCRdb's version includes in-frame clones alone and lacks a portion of them. The sample records more than 90,000 clones, under 90% being singletons. The clonotype originates from a man in his fifties or sixties in good health and CMV-seronegative. The chain uses TRBV9 and TRBJ2-3, with 10 bases aligning to TRBD2. Sequencing was carried out using PBMCs. The CDR3 DNA is TGTGCCAGCAGCGTAGGGAGTAGCGGGAGGCCCACAGATACGCAGTATTTT. Amino acid sequence: CASSVGSSGRPTDTQYF.